The source of this TCR beta chain is a study of cytomegalovirus exposure and HLA in healthy donors. Findings of the study overall: Cytomegalovirus status, reportedly, was diagnosed with high specificity and sensitivity by the classifier.

In the case of this clone: The antigen is not known.

In the PCR, 60 Vbeta and 13 Jbeta primers were used. Some clones are missing from TCRdb's copy, which holds only in-frame ones; the method was immunoSEQ multiplex PCR. The sample records 75,000 to 90,000 clones, approximately 79% being singletons. Trimming removed 3 bases from V and 5 bases from J; junction bases left unmatched: 8. Germline CDR1 is SGHRS and CDR2 is YFSETQ. This CDR3 is 15 amino acids long. The rearrangement links TRBV5-1 to TRBJ2-5; TRBD1 agrees at 9 bases. The sequence derives from a middle-aged woman in good health and CMV-seropositive. The sequencing sample was made of PBMCs. CDR3 nucleotide sequence: TGCGCCAGCAGCTGGGCCGGGACAGGGCAGGAGACCCAGTACTTC. Amino acids: CASSWAGTGQETQYF.